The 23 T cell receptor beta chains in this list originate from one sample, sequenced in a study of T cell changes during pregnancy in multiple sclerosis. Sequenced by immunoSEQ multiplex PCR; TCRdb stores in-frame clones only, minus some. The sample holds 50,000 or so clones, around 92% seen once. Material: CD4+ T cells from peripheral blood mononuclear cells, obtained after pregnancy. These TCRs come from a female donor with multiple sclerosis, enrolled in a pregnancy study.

CDR3 bases: TGTGCCAGCAGCCCCCCCCCAGGGCGACAGTATTACTATGGCTACACCTTC. Its translation is CASSPPPGRQYYYGYTF. This sequence joins TRBV21-1 and TRBJ1-2; TRBD1 is the table's D call, not checked against the DNA. TRBV21-1 is flagged as a pseudogene. The CDR3 runs to 17 residues.

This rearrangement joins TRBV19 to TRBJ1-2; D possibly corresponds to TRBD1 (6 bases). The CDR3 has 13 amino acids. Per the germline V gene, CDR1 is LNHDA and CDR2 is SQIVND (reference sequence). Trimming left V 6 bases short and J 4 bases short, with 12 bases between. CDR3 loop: CASSRTEGYGYTF. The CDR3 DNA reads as TGTGCCAGTAGCAGGACAGAAGGCTATGGCTACACCTTC.

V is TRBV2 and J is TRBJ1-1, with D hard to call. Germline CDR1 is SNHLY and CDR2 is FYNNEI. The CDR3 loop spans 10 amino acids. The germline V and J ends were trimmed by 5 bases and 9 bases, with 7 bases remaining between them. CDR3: CASSRTQAFF. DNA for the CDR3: TGTGCCAGCAGTAGAACACAAGCTTTCTTT.

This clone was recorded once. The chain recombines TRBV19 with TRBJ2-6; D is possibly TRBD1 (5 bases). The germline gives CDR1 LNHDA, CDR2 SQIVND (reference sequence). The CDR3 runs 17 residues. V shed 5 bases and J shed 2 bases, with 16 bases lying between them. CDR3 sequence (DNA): TGTGCCAGTAGTGATCGCAGGGTTACTACTGGGGCCAACGTCCTGACTTTC. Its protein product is CASSDRRVTTGANVLTF.

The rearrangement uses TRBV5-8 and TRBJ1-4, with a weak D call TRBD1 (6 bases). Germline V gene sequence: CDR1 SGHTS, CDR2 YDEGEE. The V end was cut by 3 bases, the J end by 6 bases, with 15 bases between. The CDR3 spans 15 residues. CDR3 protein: CASSSRTDLDEKLFF. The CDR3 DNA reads TGTGCCAGCAGCTCGAGGACAGACCTGGATGAAAAACTGTTTTTT.

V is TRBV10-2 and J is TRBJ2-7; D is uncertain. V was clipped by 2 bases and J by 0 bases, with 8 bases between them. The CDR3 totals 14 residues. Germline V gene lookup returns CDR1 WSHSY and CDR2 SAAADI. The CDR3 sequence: CASSEVPSSYEQYF. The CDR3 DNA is TGCGCCAGCAGTGAGGTCCCGAGCTCCTACGAGCAGTACTTC.

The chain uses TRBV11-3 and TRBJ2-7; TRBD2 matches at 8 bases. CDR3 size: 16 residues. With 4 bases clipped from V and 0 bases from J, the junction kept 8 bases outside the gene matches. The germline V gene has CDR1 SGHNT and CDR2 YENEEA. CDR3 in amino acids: CASSSSSGWSSYEQYF. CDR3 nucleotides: TGTGCCAGCAGCTCCTCTAGCGGGTGGAGCTCCTACGAGCAGTACTTC.

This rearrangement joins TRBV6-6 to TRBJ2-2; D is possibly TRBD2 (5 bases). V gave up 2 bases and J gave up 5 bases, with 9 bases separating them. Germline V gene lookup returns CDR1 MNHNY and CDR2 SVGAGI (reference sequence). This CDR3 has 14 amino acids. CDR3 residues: CASSYRGGTGELFF. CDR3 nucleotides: TGTGCCAGCAGTTACCGGGGTGGTACCGGGGAGCTGTTTTTT.

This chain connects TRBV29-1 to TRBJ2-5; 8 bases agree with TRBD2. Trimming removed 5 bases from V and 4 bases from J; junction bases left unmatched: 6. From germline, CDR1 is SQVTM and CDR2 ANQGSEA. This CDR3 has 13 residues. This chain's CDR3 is CSVSERGRETQYF. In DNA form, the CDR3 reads TGCAGCGTTTCGGAGCGGGGGAGAGAGACCCAGTACTTC.

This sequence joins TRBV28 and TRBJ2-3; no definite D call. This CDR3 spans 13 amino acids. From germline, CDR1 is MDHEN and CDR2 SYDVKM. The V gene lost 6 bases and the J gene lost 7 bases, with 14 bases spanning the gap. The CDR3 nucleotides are TGTGCCAGCAGCCCGATATACATCTATACGCAGTATTTT. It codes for CASSPIYIYTQYF.

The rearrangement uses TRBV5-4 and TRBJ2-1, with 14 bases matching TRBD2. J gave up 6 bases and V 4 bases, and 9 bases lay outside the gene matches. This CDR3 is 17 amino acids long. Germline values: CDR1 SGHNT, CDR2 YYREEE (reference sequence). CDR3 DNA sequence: TGTGCCAGCAGCGAGGGACTAGCGGGAGCTATTGGCAATGAGCAGTTCTTC. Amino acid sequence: CASSEGLAGAIGNEQFF.

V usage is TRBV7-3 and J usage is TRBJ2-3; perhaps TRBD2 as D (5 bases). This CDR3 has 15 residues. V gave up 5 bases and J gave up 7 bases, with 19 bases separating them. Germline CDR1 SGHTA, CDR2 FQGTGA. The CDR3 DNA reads TGTGCCAGCAGCCACACTCGAGGGCCGGCAAATACGCAGTATTTT. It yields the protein CASSHTRGPANTQYF.

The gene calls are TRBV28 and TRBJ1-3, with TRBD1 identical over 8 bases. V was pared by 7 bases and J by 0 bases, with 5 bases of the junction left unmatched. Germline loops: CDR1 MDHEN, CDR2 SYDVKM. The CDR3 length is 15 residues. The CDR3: CASKGQDSSGNTIYF. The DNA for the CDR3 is TGTGCCAGCAAGGGACAGGACAGCTCTGGAAACACCATATATTTT.

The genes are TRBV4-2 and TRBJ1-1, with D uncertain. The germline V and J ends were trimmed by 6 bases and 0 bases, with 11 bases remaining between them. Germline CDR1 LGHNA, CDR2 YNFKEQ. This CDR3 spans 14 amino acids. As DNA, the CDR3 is TGTGCCAGCAGACTAGGAGAGGTGAACACTGAAGCTTTCTTT. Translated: CASRLGEVNTEAFF.

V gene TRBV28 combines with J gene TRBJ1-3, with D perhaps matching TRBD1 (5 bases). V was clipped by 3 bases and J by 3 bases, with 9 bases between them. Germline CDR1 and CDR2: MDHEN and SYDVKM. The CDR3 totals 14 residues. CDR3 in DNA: TGTGCCAGCAGTTTGTTCAGGGATGGAAACACCATATATTTT. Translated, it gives CASSLFRDGNTIYF. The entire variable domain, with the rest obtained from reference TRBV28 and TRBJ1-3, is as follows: DVKVTQSSRYLVKRTGEKVFLECVQDMDHENMFWYRQDPGLGLRLIYFSYDVKMKEKGDIPEGYSVSREKKERFSLILESASTNQTSMYLCASSLFRDGNTIYFGEGSWLTVV.

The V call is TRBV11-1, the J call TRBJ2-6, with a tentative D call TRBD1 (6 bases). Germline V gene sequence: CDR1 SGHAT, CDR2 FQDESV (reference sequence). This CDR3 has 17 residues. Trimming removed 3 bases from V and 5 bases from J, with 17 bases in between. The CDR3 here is CASSFMQGPGRANVLTF. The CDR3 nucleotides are TGTGCCAGCAGCTTTATGCAGGGGCCTGGGAGGGCCAACGTCCTGACTTTC. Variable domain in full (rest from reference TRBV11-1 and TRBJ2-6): EAEVAQSPRYKITEKSQAVAFWCDPISGHATLYWYRQILGQGPELLVQFQDESVVDDSQLPKDRFSAERLKGVDSTLKIQPAELGDSAMYLCASSFMQGPGRANVLTFGAGSRLTVL.

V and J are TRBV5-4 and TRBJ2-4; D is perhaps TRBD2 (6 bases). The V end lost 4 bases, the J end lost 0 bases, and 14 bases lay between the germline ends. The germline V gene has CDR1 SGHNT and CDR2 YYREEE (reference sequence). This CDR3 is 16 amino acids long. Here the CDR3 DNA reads TGTGCCAGCAGCCCCTCTAGCGCGCTAGCCAAAAACATTCAGTACTTC. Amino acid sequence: CASSPSSALAKNIQYF. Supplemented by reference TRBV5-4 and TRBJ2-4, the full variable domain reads ETGVTQSPTHLIKTRGQQVTLRCSSQSGHNTVSWYQQALGQGPQFIFQYYREEENGRGNFPPRFSGLQFPNYSSELNVNALELDDSALYLCASSPSSALAKNIQYFGAGTRLSVL.

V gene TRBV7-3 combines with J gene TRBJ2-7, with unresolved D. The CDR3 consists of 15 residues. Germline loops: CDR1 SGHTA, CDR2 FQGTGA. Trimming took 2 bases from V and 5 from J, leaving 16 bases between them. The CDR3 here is CASSLAPTRIDEQYF. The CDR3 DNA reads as TGTGCCAGCAGCTTAGCACCCACGAGGATCGACGAGCAGTACTTC.

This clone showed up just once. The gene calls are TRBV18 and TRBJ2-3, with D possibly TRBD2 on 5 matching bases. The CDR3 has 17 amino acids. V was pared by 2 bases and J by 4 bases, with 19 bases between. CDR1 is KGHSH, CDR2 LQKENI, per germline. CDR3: CASSPNNNRGWADTQYF. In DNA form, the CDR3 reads TGTGCCAGCTCACCAAATAATAATCGGGGATGGGCAGATACGCAGTATTTT.

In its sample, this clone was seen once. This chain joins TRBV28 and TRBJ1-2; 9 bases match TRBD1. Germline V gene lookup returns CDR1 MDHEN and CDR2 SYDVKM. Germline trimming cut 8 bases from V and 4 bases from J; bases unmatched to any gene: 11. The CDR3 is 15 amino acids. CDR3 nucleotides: TGTGCCAGCGTGGTTGAAGGACAGGGGACCTATGGCTACACCTTC. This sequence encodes CASVVEGQGTYGYTF.

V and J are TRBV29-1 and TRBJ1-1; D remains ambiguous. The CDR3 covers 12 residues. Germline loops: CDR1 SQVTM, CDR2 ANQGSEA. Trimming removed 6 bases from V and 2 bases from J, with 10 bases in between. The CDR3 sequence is CSVTPGNTEAFF. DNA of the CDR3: TGCAGCGTCACTCCCGGTAACACTGAAGCTTTCTTT.

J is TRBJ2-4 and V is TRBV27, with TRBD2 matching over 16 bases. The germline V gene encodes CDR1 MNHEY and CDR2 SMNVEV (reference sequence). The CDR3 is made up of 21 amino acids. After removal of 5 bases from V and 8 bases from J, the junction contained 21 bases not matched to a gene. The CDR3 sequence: CASSKTGTGTSGRAVRDIQYF. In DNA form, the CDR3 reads TGTGCCAGCAGTAAGACAGGGACCGGGACTAGCGGGAGGGCGGTTCGGGACATTCAGTACTTC.

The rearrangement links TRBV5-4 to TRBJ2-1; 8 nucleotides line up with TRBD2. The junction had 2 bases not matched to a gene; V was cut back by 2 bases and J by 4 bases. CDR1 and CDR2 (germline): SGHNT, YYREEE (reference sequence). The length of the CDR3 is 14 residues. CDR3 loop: CASSLAGEYNEQFF. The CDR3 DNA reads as TGTGCCAGCAGCTTAGCGGGAGAGTACAATGAGCAGTTCTTC.